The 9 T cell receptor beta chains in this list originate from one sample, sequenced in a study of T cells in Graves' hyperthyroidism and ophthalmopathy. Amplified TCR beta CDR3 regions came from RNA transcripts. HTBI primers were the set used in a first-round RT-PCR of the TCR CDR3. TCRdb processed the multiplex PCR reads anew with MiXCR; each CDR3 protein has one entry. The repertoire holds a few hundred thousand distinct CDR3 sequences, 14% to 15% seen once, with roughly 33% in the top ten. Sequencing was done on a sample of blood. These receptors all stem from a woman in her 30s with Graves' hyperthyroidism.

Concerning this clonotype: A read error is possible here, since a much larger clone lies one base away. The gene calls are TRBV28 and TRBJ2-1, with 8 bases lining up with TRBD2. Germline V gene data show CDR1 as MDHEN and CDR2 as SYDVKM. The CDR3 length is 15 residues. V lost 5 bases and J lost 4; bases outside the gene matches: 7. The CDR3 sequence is CASSTTSANYNEQFF. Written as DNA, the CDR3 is TGTGCCAGCAGTACGACTAGCGCCAATTACAATGAGCAGTTCTTC.

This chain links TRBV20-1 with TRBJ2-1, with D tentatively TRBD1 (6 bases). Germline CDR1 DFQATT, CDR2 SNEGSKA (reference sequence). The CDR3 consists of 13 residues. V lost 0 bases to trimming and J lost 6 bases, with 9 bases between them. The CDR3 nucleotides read TGCAGTGCTAGAGAACCAGGGGTCAATGAGCAGTTCTTC. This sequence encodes CSAREPGVNEQFF.

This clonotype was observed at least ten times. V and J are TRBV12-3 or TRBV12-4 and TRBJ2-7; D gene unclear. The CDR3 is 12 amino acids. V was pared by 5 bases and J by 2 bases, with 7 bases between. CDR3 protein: CASSTSPYEQYF. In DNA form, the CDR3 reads TGTGCCAGCAGTACAAGTCCCTACGAGCAGTACTTC.

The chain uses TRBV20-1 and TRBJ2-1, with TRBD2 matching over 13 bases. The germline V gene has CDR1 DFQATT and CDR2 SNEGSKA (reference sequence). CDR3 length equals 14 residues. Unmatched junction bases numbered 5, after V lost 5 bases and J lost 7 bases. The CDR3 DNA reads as TGCAGTGCTGGGACTAGCGGGATAGCGAATGAGCAGTTCTTC. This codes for CSAGTSGIANEQFF.

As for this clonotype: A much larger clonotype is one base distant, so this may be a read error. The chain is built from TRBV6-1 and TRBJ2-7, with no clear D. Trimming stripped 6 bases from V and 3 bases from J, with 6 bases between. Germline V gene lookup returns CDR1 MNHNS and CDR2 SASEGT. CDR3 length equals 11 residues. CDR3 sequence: CASRNGYEQYF. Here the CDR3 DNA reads TGTGCCAGCAGGAACGGCTACGAGCAGTACTTC.

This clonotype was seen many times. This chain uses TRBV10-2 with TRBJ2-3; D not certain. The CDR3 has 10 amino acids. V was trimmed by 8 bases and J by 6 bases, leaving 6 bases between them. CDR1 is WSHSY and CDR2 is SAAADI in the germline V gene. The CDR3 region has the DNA TGCGCCAGCTATGGGGATACGCAGTATTTT. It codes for CASYGDTQYF.

CDR3 protein: CASSRVSAEAFF. For the CDR3, the DNA is TGTGCCAGCAGTCGGGTGAGCGCTGAAGCTTTCTTT. This chain joins TRBV6-2 or TRBV6-3 and TRBJ1-1; D ambiguous. CDR1 and CDR2 (germline): MNHEY, SVGEGT. Trimming left V 5 bases short and J 6 bases short, with 10 bases between. The CDR3 is 12 residues long.

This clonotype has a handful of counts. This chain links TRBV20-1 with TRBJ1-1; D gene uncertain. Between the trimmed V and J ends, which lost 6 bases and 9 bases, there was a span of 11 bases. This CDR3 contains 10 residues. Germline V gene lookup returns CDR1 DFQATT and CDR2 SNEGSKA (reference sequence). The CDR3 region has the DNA TGCAGTGCCCCGAGTGGCCAAGCTTTCTTT. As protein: CSAPSGQAFF.

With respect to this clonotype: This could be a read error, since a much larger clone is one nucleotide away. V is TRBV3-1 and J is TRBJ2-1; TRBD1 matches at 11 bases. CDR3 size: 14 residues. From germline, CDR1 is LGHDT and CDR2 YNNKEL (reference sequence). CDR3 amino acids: CASSQRTGGNEQSF. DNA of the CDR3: TGTGCCAGCAGTCAACGGACAGGGGGCAATGAGCAGTCCTTC.